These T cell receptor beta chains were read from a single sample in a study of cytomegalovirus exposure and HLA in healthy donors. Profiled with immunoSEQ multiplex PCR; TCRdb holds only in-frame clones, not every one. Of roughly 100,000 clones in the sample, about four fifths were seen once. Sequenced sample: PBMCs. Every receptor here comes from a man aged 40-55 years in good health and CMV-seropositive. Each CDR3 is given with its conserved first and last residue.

cdr3_aa: CASSTGTSGRPAYEQYF
j_call: TRBJ2-7
v_call: TRBV28

cdr3_aa: CASSLSQGGTEAFF
j_call: TRBJ1-1
v_call: TRBV5-1

cdr3_aa: CASSGQGGTDTQYF
j_call: TRBJ2-3
v_call: TRBV5-1

cdr3_aa: CASSFPANYGYTF
j_call: TRBJ1-2
v_call: TRBV27

cdr3_aa: CASSTGPGNTIYF
j_call: TRBJ1-3
v_call: TRBV28

cdr3_aa: CAWSGTGIHTF
j_call: TRBJ1-2
v_call: TRBV30

cdr3_aa: CASSTGGAETQYF
j_call: TRBJ2-5
v_call: TRBV5-1

cdr3_aa: CASSFVTRTYEQYF
j_call: TRBJ2-7
v_call: TRBV11-2

cdr3_aa: CASSSGVFPEQYF
j_call: TRBJ2-7
v_call: TRBV5-1

cdr3_aa: CASSYVRGLFNQPQHF
j_call: TRBJ1-5
v_call: TRBV6-6

cdr3_aa: CAITNDRYLGPQHF
j_call: TRBJ1-5
v_call: TRBV10-3

cdr3_aa: CASSYGTGAGANVLTF
j_call: TRBJ2-6
v_call: TRBV6-5

cdr3_aa: CASSPQALNSPLHF
j_call: TRBJ1-6
v_call: TRBV6-5

cdr3_aa: CASSLAVKAITDTQYF
j_call: TRBJ2-3
v_call: TRBV7-2

cdr3_aa: CSGLAGGSYNEQFF
j_call: TRBJ2-1
v_call: TRBV29-1

cdr3_aa: CASSVTGSPEAFF
j_call: TRBJ1-1
v_call: TRBV7-3

cdr3_aa: CASSIQGHYSGNTIYF
j_call: TRBJ1-3
v_call: TRBV9

cdr3_aa: CSVAQGNYGYTF
j_call: TRBJ1-2
v_call: TRBV29-1

cdr3_aa: CASSSTDQEYF
j_call: TRBJ2-3
v_call: TRBV5-6

cdr3_aa: CASSATGGGETQYF
j_call: TRBJ2-5
v_call: TRBV7-7

cdr3_aa: CASSSIPGGVAGANVLTF
j_call: TRBJ2-6
v_call: TRBV5-5

cdr3_aa: CSVPGGYGYTF
j_call: TRBJ1-2
v_call: TRBV29-1

cdr3_aa: CASSPDSRYTWEQFF
j_call: TRBJ2-1
v_call: TRBV11-2

cdr3_aa: CASSLRDKYNSPLHF
j_call: TRBJ1-6
v_call: TRBV18

cdr3_aa: CASSSDRISSYNEQFF
j_call: TRBJ2-1
v_call: TRBV6-6

cdr3_aa: CASSRTGARETQYF
j_call: TRBJ2-5
v_call: TRBV5-1

cdr3_aa: CASWTGLAGELFF
j_call: TRBJ2-2
v_call: TRBV6-1

cdr3_aa: CASSVGTGSEKLFF
j_call: TRBJ1-4
v_call: TRBV5-1

cdr3_aa: CASSEGGSRANYGYTF
j_call: TRBJ1-2
v_call: TRBV2

cdr3_aa: CASGLTGQAEAFF
j_call: TRBJ1-1
v_call: TRBV12-5

cdr3_aa: CASSPRTTTSSYEQYF
j_call: TRBJ2-7
v_call: TRBV4-1

cdr3_aa: CASSPGQAGQPQHF
j_call: TRBJ1-5
v_call: TRBV18

cdr3_aa: CASSQVSVNTEAFF
j_call: TRBJ1-1
v_call: TRBV4-1

cdr3_aa: CASSLVSRSSDTQYF
j_call: TRBJ2-3
v_call: TRBV5-1